This T cell receptor (beta chain) was captured by sequencing in a study of read filtering for tumor transcriptome and immune sequencing. Study-wide background: RNA-seq yielded only about 75 to 1,400 TCR reads, IR-seq about 4 to 10.27 million.

This library used approximately 370 ng RNA and molecular barcoded adaptors spanning alpha/delta and beta/gamma chains. One entry per CDR3 protein results from TCRdb running MiXCR on the reads. The sample has about 86,000 distinct CDR3 sequences, approximately 13% seen once. This clonotype was detected ten times or more. Looked up from germline, CDR1 is LNHNV and CDR2 is YYDKDF (reference sequence). The CDR3 has 15 amino acids. Losses at the gene ends were 1 base for V and 4 bases for J; bases not matched to a gene: 6. This chain uses TRBV15 with TRBJ1-1; 7 nucleotides agree with TRBD1. Sequencing was carried out using a population of CD138-negative cells sorted from bone marrow. This receptor was identified in a donor aged 40 or over with multiple myeloma. The CDR3 spells CATSRGKGAVTEAFF. The CDR3 DNA reads as TGTGCCACCAGCAGAGGAAAGGGGGCCGTCACTGAAGCTTTCTTT.